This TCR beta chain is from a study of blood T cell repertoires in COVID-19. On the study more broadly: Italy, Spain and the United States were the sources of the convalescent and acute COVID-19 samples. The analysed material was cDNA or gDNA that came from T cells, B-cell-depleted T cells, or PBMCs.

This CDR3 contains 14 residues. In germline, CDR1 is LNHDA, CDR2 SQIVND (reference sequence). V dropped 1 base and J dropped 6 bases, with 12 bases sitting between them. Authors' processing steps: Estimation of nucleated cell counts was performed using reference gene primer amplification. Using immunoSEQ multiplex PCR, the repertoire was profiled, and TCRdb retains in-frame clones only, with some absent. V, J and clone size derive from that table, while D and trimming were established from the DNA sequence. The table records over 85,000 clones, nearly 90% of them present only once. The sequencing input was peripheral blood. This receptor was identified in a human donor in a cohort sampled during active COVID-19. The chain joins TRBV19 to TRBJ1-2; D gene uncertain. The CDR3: CASSIARGEDGYTF. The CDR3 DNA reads TGTGCCAGTAGTATAGCTCGCGGGGAGGATGGCTACACCTTC. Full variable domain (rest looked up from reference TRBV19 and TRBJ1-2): DGGITQSPKYLFRKEGQNVTLSCEQNLNHDAMYWYRQDPGQGLRLIYYSQIVNDFQKGDIAEGYSVSREKKESFPLTVTSAQKNPTAFYLCASSIARGEDGYTFGSGTRLTVV.